One sample yielded the 18 T cell receptor beta chains listed below, sequenced in a study of shared clonotypes between healthy human individuals. TCRdb's table, derived via immunoSEQ multiplex PCR, lists solely in-frame clones and lacks some. The table lists roughly 810,000 clones, around 96% of them singletons. CD45RO negativity and positive selection for CCR7 defined naive CD8 cells, a population that excluded terminally differentiated effector memory CD45RA+ cells. Material: naive CD8+ T cells sorted from blood. The receptors shown here come from a man in his thirties or forties in good health.

The rearrangement links TRBV19 to TRBJ2-7; D gene uncertain. The CDR3 loop spans 12 amino acids. Per germline, CDR1 LNHDA and CDR2 SQIVND (reference sequence). Trimming shortened V by 4 bases and J by 4 bases, and 8 bases separated the two germline ends. In DNA, the CDR3 is TGTGCCAGTAGTACCCATGGGTACGAGCAGTACTTC. It is translated as CASSTHGYEQYF. Drawing the rest from reference TRBV19 and TRBJ2-7, the complete variable domain is DGGITQSPKYLFRKEGQNVTLSCEQNLNHDAMYWYRQDPGQGLRLIYYSQIVNDFQKGDIAEGYSVSREKKESFPLTVTSAQKNPTAFYLCASSTHGYEQYFGPGTRLTVT.

The chain couples TRBV5-4 to TRBJ2-1; D unresolved. V lost 0 bases, J lost 9 bases, and 10 bases lay in between. Germline CDR1 and CDR2: SGHNT and YYREEE (reference sequence). This CDR3 has 13 residues. In DNA, the CDR3 is TGTGCCAGCAGCTTGGTTCAGGTTAGTGAGCAGTTCTTC. Translated: CASSLVQVSEQFF.

Here the CDR3 reads CSARGHYGYTF. CDR3 in DNA: TGCAGTGCTAGGGGACACTATGGCTACACCTTC. The chain has TRBV20-1 and TRBJ1-2, with a tentative D call TRBD1 (5 bases). The CDR3 loop spans 11 amino acids. Germline V CDR1 and CDR2: DFQATT, SNEGSKA (reference sequence). V lost 3 bases and J 3 bases, leaving 5 bases between the germline ends.

This chain links TRBV6-5 with TRBJ2-1; D possibly corresponds to TRBD1 (6 bases). CDR1 and CDR2 from the germline V gene are MNHEY and SVGAGI. This CDR3 contains 15 residues. V dropped 10 bases and J dropped 7 bases, with 23 bases sitting between them. The DNA for the CDR3 is TGTGCCACCGCTCTGTGGCAGGGGCTTGAAAATGAGCAGTTCTTC. Its translation is CATALWQGLENEQFF.

The V gene is TRBV28, the J gene TRBJ2-7; D is possibly TRBD1 (6 bases). Germline V gene sequence: CDR1 MDHEN, CDR2 SYDVKM. The V gene lost 5 bases and the J gene lost 5 bases, with 16 bases spanning the gap. The length of the CDR3 is 14 residues. DNA for the CDR3: TGTGCCAGCAGTGCTACAGGGTGGCTCGACGAGCAGTACTTC. Protein sequence: CASSATGWLDEQYF.

This clone was observed once. The chain is built from TRBV5-4 and TRBJ1-1; no clear D. V dropped 0 bases and J dropped 3 bases, with 9 bases sitting between them. The length of the CDR3 is 14 residues. Per the germline V gene, CDR1 is SGHNT and CDR2 is YYREEE (reference sequence). This CDR3 is CASSLAKFDTEAFF. The CDR3 DNA sequence: TGTGCCAGCAGCTTGGCCAAATTCGACACTGAAGCTTTCTTT.

V usage is TRBV6-5 and J usage is TRBJ1-5; D call uncertain. The germline V gene encodes CDR1 MNHEY and CDR2 SVGAGI. V was pared by 4 bases and J by 5 bases, with 18 bases between. The CDR3 extends over 16 amino acids. The CDR3 sequence is CASSSDNLSRDQPQHF. The CDR3 nucleotides are TGTGCCAGCAGTTCCGACAATCTATCCCGCGATCAGCCCCAGCATTTT.

The rearrangement joins TRBV27 to TRBJ1-1, with D unresolved. Per the germline V gene, CDR1 is MNHEY and CDR2 is SMNVEV (reference sequence). V dropped 0 bases and J dropped 5 bases, with 13 bases sitting between them. This CDR3 region has 15 residues. The CDR3 spells CASSLSVAGGTEAFF. For the CDR3, the DNA is TGTGCCAGCAGTTTATCTGTAGCCGGAGGGACTGAAGCTTTCTTT.

V usage is TRBV7-9 and J usage is TRBJ2-1; D perhaps matches TRBD2 (6 bases). Germline V gene sequence: CDR1 SEHNR, CDR2 FQNEAQ (reference sequence). CDR3 size: 15 residues. Between the trimmed V and J ends, which lost 7 bases and 5 bases, there was a span of 18 bases. CDR3 nucleotides: TGTGCCAGCACCGCGAGGAGGGCTTACAACAATGAGCAGTTCTTC. Protein sequence: CASTARRAYNNEQFF.

The chain has TRBV7-6 and TRBJ2-7, with 12 bases matching TRBD2. This CDR3 region has 15 residues. Trimming at V came to 5 bases and at J to 7 bases, leaving 9 bases not matched to a gene. Germline values: CDR1 SGHVS, CDR2 FNYEAQ. This CDR3 is CASSPGLAGPTEQYF. CDR3 sequence (DNA): TGTGCCAGCAGCCCGGGACTAGCGGGTCCTACGGAGCAGTACTTC.

The chain has TRBV4-1 and TRBJ2-7; a weak D match, TRBD2 (5 bases). This CDR3 contains 18 residues. Germline V gene lookup returns CDR1 MGHRA and CDR2 YSYEKL. V shed 4 bases and J shed 9 bases, with 31 bases lying between them. The DNA of the CDR3 is TGCGCCAGCAGCCCCTCTACCGGACTCGGCGCGCACGGGAACACGCAGTACTTC. It translates to CASSPSTGLGAHGNTQYF.

The gene calls are TRBV29-1 and TRBJ1-1, with a possible D match to TRBD1 (5 bases). This CDR3 contains 17 residues. V was shortened by 6 bases and J by 4 bases, with 27 bases between the two germline ends. Germline V gene lookup returns CDR1 SQVTM and CDR2 ANQGSEA. The CDR3 sequence: CSVEPLESGEGATEAFF. Here the CDR3 DNA reads TGCAGCGTAGAACCCCTTGAGTCGGGGGAGGGAGCCACTGAAGCTTTCTTT.

The chain links TRBV15 to TRBJ1-5, with TRBD1 as a possible D gene (5 bases). Trimming removed 4 bases at V and 0 bases at J, with 7 bases between. The CDR3 has 14 residues. The germline gives CDR1 LNHNV, CDR2 YYDKDF (reference sequence). CDR3 coding DNA: TGTGCCACCAGCACAGGGTCTAGCAATCAGCCCCAGCATTTT. Translating gives CATSTGSSNQPQHF.

J is TRBJ2-1 and V is TRBV7-2; 11 bases agree with TRBD2. CDR1 and CDR2 from the germline V gene are SGHTA and FQGNSA. The V and J ends lost 1 base and 10 bases, in that order; junction bases with no gene match: 6. The CDR3 extends over 15 amino acids. CDR3 region: CASSLVAGGPQEQFF. In DNA, the CDR3 is TGTGCCAGCAGCTTAGTAGCGGGAGGGCCTCAGGAGCAGTTCTTC.

The chain couples TRBV15 to TRBJ2-1; 9 positions match TRBD2. Germline CDR1 LNHNV, CDR2 YYDKDF (reference sequence). The CDR3 totals 15 residues. After removal of 2 bases from V and 3 bases from J, the junction contained 2 bases not matched to a gene. CDR3: CATSRKAGGYNEQFF. The CDR3 DNA reads as TGTGCCACCAGCAGAAAAGCGGGAGGCTACAATGAGCAGTTCTTC.

The chain employs TRBV4-1 and TRBJ1-5; no clear D. V shed 4 bases and J shed 6 bases, with 13 bases lying between them. CDR1 and CDR2 (germline): MGHRA, YSYEKL. The CDR3 runs 14 residues. CDR3 sequence reads: CASSPGPAVQPQHF. The CDR3 DNA follows: TGCGCCAGCAGCCCCGGGCCCGCAGTTCAGCCCCAGCATTTT.

V gene TRBV4-3 combines with J gene TRBJ2-7; either TRBD1 or TRBD2 may supply D (5 bases each). Germline V gene lookup returns CDR1 LGHNA and CDR2 YSLEER. The CDR3 runs 18 residues. Trimming shortened V by 0 bases and J by 0 bases, and 18 bases separated the two germline ends. The CDR3 spells CASSQEVAGTVSSYEQYF. CDR3 bases: TGCGCCAGCAGCCAAGAAGTTGCCGGGACGGTGAGCTCCTACGAGCAGTACTTC.

The chain uses TRBV4-3 and TRBJ2-4; D is unclear. The CDR3 is 13 residues long. The germline V and J ends were trimmed by 0 bases and 5 bases, with 5 bases remaining between them. The germline gives CDR1 LGHNA, CDR2 YSLEER. The CDR3: CASSQDGENIQYF. The CDR3 DNA sequence: TGCGCCAGCAGCCAAGATGGGGAAAACATTCAGTACTTC.